This TCR beta chain was observed in a study of blood T cell repertoires in COVID-19. Looking at the study overall: Sites in the United States, Italy and Spain provided acute and convalescent COVID-19 samples.

V lost 5 bases and J 7 bases, leaving 9 bases between the germline ends. This CDR3 region has 11 residues. From germline, CDR1 is SQVTM and CDR2 ANQGSEA. Sequencing used immunoSEQ multiplex PCR; TCRdb keeps in-frame clones, though not all of them. In the table there are over 100,000 clones, roughly 85% of which are singletons. V usage is TRBV29-1 and J usage is TRBJ2-1; D unresolved. The source is a man aged 40-49 years with acute or convalescent COVID-19. Input material: peripheral blood. The CDR3 DNA follows: TGCAGCGTTAGTCAGGTGAATGAGCAGTTCTTC. Amino acid sequence: CSVSQVNEQFF.